These 22 T cell receptor beta chains were sequenced from one sample in a study of T cells in Graves' hyperthyroidism and ophthalmopathy. Regions amplified from RNA transcripts were the TCR beta CDR3 regions. The HTBI primer set drove a first-round RT-PCR of the TCR CDR3. MiXCR, applied by TCRdb to the multiplex PCR reads, yields one record per CDR3 protein. The table includes around 490,000 distinct CDR3 sequences, 20% detected once. What was sequenced was blood. Receptors originate from a man aged 40-55 years with Graves' ophthalmopathy.

This clonotype appeared a few times. The chain recombines TRBV7-3 with TRBJ2-7; tentative D call: TRBD1 (6 bases). This CDR3 contains 15 residues. Trimming took off 3 bases at V and 0 bases at J, with 12 bases between the two ends. CDR1 is SGHTA and CDR2 is FQGTGA in the germline V gene. In DNA, the CDR3 is TGTGCCAGCAGCTTTAAGGGGGAAAGCTCCTACGAGCAGTACTTC. Its protein product is CASSFKGESSYEQYF. The full variable domain, rest sourced from reference TRBV7-3 and TRBJ2-7, is GAGVSQTPSNKVTEKGKYVELRCDPISGHTALYWYRQSLGQGPEFLIYFQGTGAADDSGLPNDRFFAVRPEGSVSTLKIQRTERGDSAVYLCASSFKGESSYEQYFGPGTRLTVT.

The genes are TRBV28 and TRBJ2-1, with 8 bases identical to TRBD2. This CDR3 comprises 13 residues. V gave up 5 bases and J gave up 7 bases; unmatched junction bases: 4. Germline-derived CDR1 and CDR2 are MDHEN and SYDVKM. The CDR3 loop is CASSGGGPNEQFF. CDR3 coding DNA: TGTGCCAGCAGTGGCGGGGGGCCGAATGAGCAGTTCTTC.

The genes are TRBV7-9 and TRBJ2-2; possible D gene TRBD1, 6 bases. V was clipped by 8 bases and J by 4 bases, with 17 bases between them. Germline CDR1 SEHNR, CDR2 FQNEAQ (reference sequence). There are 15 residues in the CDR3. For the CDR3, the DNA is TGTGCCAGCGCCCGGGGACAACTGGGCACCGGGGAGCTGTTTTTT. The encoded protein is CASARGQLGTGELFF.

This clonotype appeared many times. The rearrangement links TRBV5-1 to TRBJ2-3; 7 bases agree with TRBD2. Germline CDR1 is SGHRS and CDR2 is YFSETQ. This CDR3 contains 18 residues. V shed 1 base, J shed 0 bases, and the junction held 11 bases outside the gene matches. The DNA for the CDR3 is TGCGCCAGCAGCTTGCGGGTTGGCGGGAGCCCTAGCACAGATACGCAGTATTTT. This encodes CASSLRVGGSPSTDTQYF.

This clonotype came up many times. This rearrangement joins TRBV11-2 to TRBJ1-1; 9 nucleotides agree with TRBD1. This CDR3 is 14 amino acids long. Trimming at V came to 4 bases and at J to 5 bases, leaving 5 bases not matched to a gene. The germline V gene encodes CDR1 SGHAT and CDR2 FQNNGV. CDR3 DNA: TGTGCCAGCAGCTCTCAGACAGGGGGGACTGAAGCTTTCTTT. It codes for CASSSQTGGTEAFF.

This clonotype was seen many times. J is TRBJ1-6 and V is TRBV6-1, with D possibly TRBD1 on 5 matching bases. V lost 6 bases, J lost 5 bases, and 14 bases lay in between. CDR3 length equals 15 residues. Germline loops: CDR1 MNHNS, CDR2 SASEGT. The CDR3, as DNA: TGTGCCAGCAGCGTAGAGGGACCGGATAATTCACCCCTCCACTTT. Translation gives CASSVEGPDNSPLHF.

V usage is TRBV11-2 and J usage is TRBJ2-7, with 9 bases lining up with TRBD1. V trimming: 5 bases; J trimming: 1 base; junction bases outside the gene matches: 6. Germline lookup yields CDR1 SGHAT and CDR2 FQNNGV. The CDR3 sequence is 15 residues long. The CDR3 DNA sequence: TGTGCCAGCAGCGTGGGACAGGGACCTTCCTACGAGCAGTACTTC. This sequence encodes CASSVGQGPSYEQYF.

A few counts support this clonotype. This sequence joins TRBV6-1 and TRBJ2-2; D might be TRBD2 (7 bases). The CDR3 has 16 residues. CDR1 and CDR2 from the germline V gene are MNHNS and SASEGT. The V and J ends lost 2 bases and 2 bases respectively, with 12 bases between them. CDR3 in amino acids: CASSERGTINTGELFF. CDR3 coding DNA: TGTGCCAGCAGTGAAAGGGGGACTATTAACACCGGGGAGCTGTTTTTT.

This clonotype was seen more than once but under ten times. V usage is TRBV3-1 and J usage is TRBJ2-7; 11 bases are shared with TRBD2. Unmatched junction bases numbered 6, after V lost 6 bases and J lost 8 bases. This CDR3 is 13 amino acids long. Per germline, CDR1 LGHDT and CDR2 YNNKEL (reference sequence). The CDR3 spells CASRGLAATKQYF. CDR3 sequence (DNA): TGTGCCAGCAGGGGACTAGCGGCTACGAAGCAGTACTTC.

To note about this clonotype: Germline and junction disagree at one end, which may indicate a read error. The V call is TRBV7-6, the J call TRBJ1-2, with 8 bases matching TRBD1. This CDR3 contains 17 residues. CDR1 and CDR2 from the germline V gene are SGHVS and FNYEAQ. CDR3: CAGSLNDRTGSLDGHTF. The CDR3 DNA reads as TGTGCCGGCAGCTTAAACGATAGGACAGGGTCTTTGGATGGCCACACCTTC.

V usage is TRBV30 and J usage is TRBJ2-2; D uncertain. The CDR3 is 13 amino acids. With 0 bases removed from V and 8 bases from J, the gap between germline ends came to 10 bases. Germline values: CDR1 GTSNPN, CDR2 SVGIG (reference sequence). CDR3 sequence reads: CAWSVRREGELFF. The CDR3, as DNA: TGTGCCTGGAGTGTTAGGAGAGAAGGGGAGCTGTTTTTT.

Concerning this clonotype: A much larger clone sits a single nucleotide away, making a read error possible. The V and J genes are TRBV3-1 and TRBJ2-1, with 10 bases identical to TRBD2. Germline lookup yields CDR1 LGHDT and CDR2 YNNKEL (reference sequence). J gave up 2 bases and V 6 bases, and 7 bases lay outside the gene matches. CDR3 length equals 16 residues. The CDR3 protein is CASSRVSGRTYNEQFF. DNA for the CDR3: TGTGCCAGCAGTCGAGTTAGCGGGAGGACCTACAATGAGCAGTTCTTC.

The chain joins TRBV7-9 to TRBJ1-5; TRBD1 agrees at 7 bases. Germline assignment: CDR1 SEHNR and CDR2 FQNEAQ (reference sequence). Losses at the gene ends were 2 bases for V and 4 bases for J; bases not matched to a gene: 5. The CDR3 sequence is 15 residues long. CDR3 bases: TGTGCCAGCAGCTTAAGTGTGACAGGGAATCAGCCCCAGCATTTT. As protein: CASSLSVTGNQPQHF.

This clonotype was counted between two and nine times. The chain employs TRBV6-9 and TRBJ2-7; 7 positions match TRBD2. The CDR3 length is 14 residues. CDR1 is MNHGY, CDR2 SVAAGI, per germline. The V segment lost 8 bases and the J segment 3 bases; nucleotides outside the gene matches: 10. CDR3 amino acids: CASLTREEDYEQYF. DNA for the CDR3: TGTGCCAGCCTCACCCGGGAGGAAGACTACGAGCAGTACTTC.

This clonotype was detected many times. The chain carries TRBV5-1 and TRBJ1-1; 7 nucleotides line up with TRBD1. The CDR3 is 17 amino acids. V gave up 0 bases and J gave up 0 bases; unmatched junction bases: 8. Germline V gene sequence: CDR1 SGHRS, CDR2 YFSETQ. As DNA, the CDR3 is TGCGCCAGCAGCTTGGTAGCAGGGACAGACATGAACACTGAAGCTTTCTTT. Amino acid sequence: CASSLVAGTDMNTEAFF.

The chain joins TRBV19 to TRBJ1-1, with TRBD1 identical over 8 bases. Losses at the gene ends were 5 bases for V and 5 bases for J; bases not matched to a gene: 10. CDR3 length: 15 residues. Germline CDR1 reads LNHDA; CDR2 reads SQIVND (reference sequence). In DNA, the CDR3 is TGTGCCAGTAGTCCGTCCCTCAGGGGGCTAACTGAAGCTTTCTTT. Its protein is CASSPSLRGLTEAFF.

This clonotype was observed at least ten times. The chain joins TRBV3-1 to TRBJ2-7; no firm D call. The CDR3 totals 15 residues. Germline V gives CDR1 LGHDT, CDR2 YNNKEL (reference sequence). The ends were cut back, 1 base at V and 3 bases at J, with 13 bases in the middle. This chain's CDR3 is CASSQGSGAHYEQYF. The CDR3 nucleotides are TGTGCCAGCAGCCAAGGATCCGGAGCCCACTACGAGCAGTACTTC.

Many counts were recorded for this clonotype. The rearrangement links TRBV7-2 to TRBJ1-1; TRBD1 agrees at 7 bases. J gave up 6 bases and V 5 bases, and 9 bases lay outside the gene matches. Germline loops: CDR1 SGHTA, CDR2 FQGNSA. The CDR3 is made up of 14 amino acids. The CDR3 DNA reads as TGTGCCAGCAGCCGACAGGGTGGGGTCTCTGAAGCTTTCTTT. This encodes CASSRQGGVSEAFF.

The chain carries TRBV7-9 and TRBJ1-2; D might be TRBD1 (6 bases). The CDR3 is made up of 15 amino acids. The germline V and J ends were trimmed by 1 base and 3 bases, with 12 bases remaining between them. Per germline, CDR1 SEHNR and CDR2 FQNEAQ (reference sequence). CDR3 sequence reads: CASSLDAGEYYGYTF. The CDR3 DNA reads TGTGCCAGCAGCTTAGATGCAGGGGAATACTATGGCTACACCTTC. The whole variable domain, remainder taken from reference TRBV7-9 and TRBJ1-2, is DTGVSQNPRHKITKRGQNVTFRCDPISEHNRLYWYRQTLGQGPEFLTYFQNEAQLEKSRLLSDRFSAERPKGSFSTLEIQRTEQGDSAMYLCASSLDAGEYYGYTFGSGTRLTVV.

The V and J genes are TRBV5-1 and TRBJ1-5, with a possible D match to TRBD1 (6 bases). The germline CDR1 and CDR2 sequences are SGHRS and YFSETQ. CDR3 size: 15 residues. V was shortened by 5 bases and J by 4 bases, with 16 bases between the two germline ends. CDR3 in amino acids: CASSPGGGRNQPQHF. CDR3 sequence (DNA): TGCGCCAGCAGTCCGGGCGGGGGCCGTAATCAGCCCCAGCATTTT.

This clonotype was recorded a few times. The chain recombines TRBV13 with TRBJ1-6; D is perhaps TRBD1 (5 bases). Germline assignment: CDR1 PRHDT and CDR2 FYEKMQ (reference sequence). Trimming removed 2 bases from V and 9 bases from J, with 11 bases in between. This CDR3 spans 14 amino acids. The CDR3 loop is CASSLQGWSSPLHF. The CDR3 nucleotides read TGTGCCAGCAGCTTACAGGGATGGAGTTCACCCCTCCACTTT.

This clonotype was recorded at least ten times. V and J are TRBV13 and TRBJ2-1, with a possible D match to TRBD1 (5 bases). Trimming left V 8 bases short and J 9 bases short, with 11 bases between. CDR1 and CDR2 from the germline V gene are PRHDT and FYEKMQ (reference sequence). The CDR3 is made up of 11 amino acids. CDR3 loop: CASLGAAEQFF. DNA of the CDR3: TGTGCCAGCTTAGGGGCCGCTGAGCAGTTCTTC.